One sample yielded the 9 T cell receptor beta chains listed below, sequenced in a study of T cell responses to AZD1222 COVID-19 vaccine. The data were produced by immunoSEQ multiplex PCR, yet TCRdb's version contains in-frame clones alone and is incomplete. This sample has nearly 110,000 clones, with roughly 90% found just once. Sequencing was performed on peripheral blood, taken on day 0 of AZD1222 vaccination. These TCRs come from an adult in good health.

The gene calls are TRBV3-1 (or the pseudogene TRBV3-2) and TRBJ2-1; D might be TRBD2 (6 bases). In germline, CDR1 is LGHDT, CDR2 YNNKEL (reference sequence). Trimming removed 0 bases from V and 0 bases from J, with 12 bases in between. CDR3 length equals 17 residues. The CDR3: CASSQDGRPPSYNEQFF. CDR3 bases: TGTGCCAGCAGCCAAGATGGGAGGCCACCCTCCTACAATGAGCAGTTCTTC.

The chain joins TRBV4-1 to TRBJ2-3; TRBD2 matches 7 bases. J lost 6 bases, V lost 2 bases, and 14 bases had no gene match. CDR3 size: 17 residues. Germline V CDR1 and CDR2: MGHRA, YSYEKL. CDR3 region: CASSQPTLANAKDTQYF. In DNA, the CDR3 is TGCGCCAGCAGCCAACCTACACTAGCGAACGCGAAGGATACGCAGTATTTT.

The chain uses TRBV2 and TRBJ1-5; the D gene is possibly TRBD1 (5 bases). Germline assignment: CDR1 SNHLY and CDR2 FYNNEI. V was trimmed by 6 bases and J by 0 bases, leaving 9 bases between them. The CDR3 runs to 14 residues. DNA of the CDR3: TGTGCCAGCAGACTGACAGTTAGCAATCAGCCCCAGCATTTT. Its translation is CASRLTVSNQPQHF.

The rearrangement uses TRBV5-1 and TRBJ2-7; D unclear. Germline lookup yields CDR1 SGHRS and CDR2 YFSETQ. The CDR3 totals 13 residues. V gave up 0 bases and J gave up 5 bases, with 9 bases separating them. CDR3: CASSLAPLDEQYF. CDR3 DNA sequence: TGCGCCAGCAGCTTGGCCCCTCTTGACGAGCAGTACTTC.

V gene TRBV6-2 or TRBV6-3 combines with J gene TRBJ1-5; perhaps TRBD1 as D (5 bases). The V gene's germline CDR1 is MNHEY and CDR2 SVGEGT. The CDR3 has 15 residues. Trimming stripped 2 bases from V and 4 bases from J, with 12 bases between. The CDR3 reads CASSYGGGRNQPQHF. The DNA of the CDR3 is TGTGCCAGCAGTTACGGCGGGGGACGTAATCAGCCCCAGCATTTT.

This CDR3 reads CASRLNRNTGELFF. The CDR3 region has the DNA TGTGCCAGCAGGTTGAACAGGAACACCGGGGAGCTGTTTTTT. The chain uses TRBV6-5 and TRBJ2-2; no clear D. Germline CDR1 and CDR2: MNHEY and SVGAGI. The CDR3 runs 14 residues. Trimming took 6 bases from V and 1 from J, leaving 9 bases between them.

The chain combines TRBV7-2 with TRBJ1-6; D not resolved. Trimming took off 2 bases at V and 4 bases at J, with 6 bases between the two ends. In germline, CDR1 is SGHTA, CDR2 FQGNSA. This CDR3 contains 14 residues. CDR3 region: CASSLQQYNSPLHF. In DNA, the CDR3 is TGTGCCAGCAGCTTACAACAGTATAATTCACCCCTCCACTTT.

The chain joins TRBV6-2 or TRBV6-3 to TRBJ2-3, with 10 bases that match TRBD2. CDR3 length: 17 amino acids. Germline V gene lookup returns CDR1 MNHEY and CDR2 SVGEGT. V shed 0 bases and J 5 bases; nucleotides not matched to a gene: 8. DNA of the CDR3: TGTGCCAGCAGTTACTCATCTAGCGGGAGAGGGGAAGATACGCAGTATTTT. Protein product: CASSYSSSGRGEDTQYF.

This chain links TRBV27 with TRBJ2-7, with unresolved D. There are 15 residues in the CDR3. V gave up 3 bases and J gave up 2 bases, with 14 bases separating them. Germline V CDR1 and CDR2: MNHEY, SMNVEV (reference sequence). CDR3 loop: CASSFGHASAYEQYF. The CDR3 DNA reads TGTGCCAGCAGTTTCGGGCACGCCAGCGCCTACGAGCAGTACTTC.